The 18 T cell receptor beta chains presented below share a single source sample, sequenced in a study of blood T cell repertoires in COVID-19. The repertoire was sequenced with immunoSEQ multiplex PCR; TCRdb's copy has only in-frame clones and lacks some. The profile shows tens of thousands of clones, about 91% of them singletons. Sequenced: peripheral blood. The receptors come from a woman of 80 years or more with active or convalescent COVID-19.

This clone has only a few counts. The chain carries TRBV9 and TRBJ1-1, with a weak D call TRBD1 (6 bases). Deletions cut 2 bases from V and 2 bases from J, with 10 bases between. The germline V gene has CDR1 SGDLS and CDR2 YYNGEE. The CDR3 runs to 14 residues. Here the CDR3 DNA reads TGTGCCAGCAGCGTGACAGGAGCCAACACTGAAGCTTTCTTT. Protein: CASSVTGANTEAFF. Full variable domain (rest looked up from reference TRBV9 and TRBJ1-1): DSGVTQTPKHLITATGQRVTLRCSPRSGDLSVYWYQQSLDQGLQFLIQYYNGEERAKGNILERFSAQQFPDLHSELNLSSLELGDSALYFCASSVTGANTEAFFGQGTRLTVV.

CDR3 nucleotides: TGTGCCAGCTCAGGCAGGGGGAACAATAACTATGGCTACACCTTC. Amino acids: CASSGRGNNNYGYTF. The chain joins TRBV18 to TRBJ1-2, with 7 bases aligning to TRBD1. J lost 1 base, V lost 5 bases, and 7 bases had no gene match. In germline, CDR1 is KGHSH, CDR2 LQKENI. The CDR3 totals 15 residues.

In DNA form, the CDR3 reads TGTGCCACCCTCAGGGGCTCCTACAATGAGCAGTTCTTC. This gives the protein CATLRGSYNEQFF. The J gene is TRBJ2-1, the V gene TRBV6-5; tentative D call: TRBD1 (6 bases). This CDR3 has 13 amino acids. Germline lookup yields CDR1 MNHEY and CDR2 SVGAGI. Trimming removed 10 bases from V and 0 bases from J, with 10 bases in between.

This CDR3 is CASSLVTGQAPLHF. CDR3 coding DNA: TGTGCCAGCAGCTTAGTGACAGGGCAGGCACCCCTCCACTTT. This chain uses TRBV7-2 with TRBJ1-6; 7 nucleotides agree with TRBD1. The trim removed 1 base at V and 11 bases at J, leaving 5 bases unmatched. The CDR3 is 14 residues long. Germline V lookup: CDR1 SGHTA, CDR2 FQGNSA.

CDR3 bases: TGTGCCAGCAGCCCGCGGGAGTGTCCGGCTTTCTTT. Protein product: CASSPRECPAFF. The chain recombines TRBV3-1 (or the pseudogene TRBV3-2) with TRBJ1-1; D is undetermined. Trimming took off 4 bases at V and 11 bases at J, with 14 bases between the two ends. There are 12 residues in the CDR3. Germline V gene data show CDR1 as LGHDT and CDR2 as YNNKEL (reference sequence).

This chain uses TRBV7-9 with TRBJ1-1, with TRBD1 as a possible D gene (6 bases). V dropped 3 bases and J dropped 4 bases, with 9 bases sitting between them. The CDR3 is 13 residues long. Germline V gene sequence: CDR1 SEHNR, CDR2 FQNEAQ (reference sequence). DNA for the CDR3: TGTGCCAGCAGCTTCAGAGGGGGCACTGAAGCTTTCTTT. Its translation is CASSFRGGTEAFF.

The chain is built from TRBV2 and TRBJ1-5, with a tentative D call TRBD1 (5 bases). Germline-derived CDR1 and CDR2 are SNHLY and FYNNEI. The V gene lost 2 bases and the J gene lost 3 bases, with 14 bases spanning the gap. This CDR3 has 16 residues. CDR3 loop: CASSERQGSVNQPQHF. The DNA for the CDR3 is TGTGCCAGCAGTGAAAGGCAGGGCTCCGTCAATCAGCCCCAGCATTTT.

In DNA, the CDR3 is TGTGCCAGCTCACCACGGCACACTGAAGCTTTCTTT. It codes for CASSPRHTEAFF. The chain combines TRBV18 with TRBJ1-1, with D hard to call. The V gene's germline CDR1 is KGHSH and CDR2 LQKENI. This CDR3 has 12 amino acids. Trimming took 1 base from V and 3 from J, leaving 3 bases between them.

The J gene is TRBJ2-7, the V gene TRBV19, with TRBD2 as a possible D gene (6 bases). The length of the CDR3 is 14 residues. V was cut by 1 base and J by 2 bases, with 9 bases left in between. From germline, CDR1 is LNHDA and CDR2 SQIVND (reference sequence). CDR3 DNA: TGTGCCAGTAGTATAGCTCTAGCGACCTACGAGCAGTACTTC. Protein: CASSIALATYEQYF.

The chain recombines TRBV7-8 with TRBJ2-1, with 8 bases fitting TRBD1. V lost 1 base to trimming and J lost 12 bases; unmatched junction nucleotides: 8. Per germline, CDR1 SGHVS and CDR2 FQNEAQ. The CDR3 has 14 residues. The CDR3 reads CASSLEDRGLVQFF. The CDR3 DNA follows: TGTGCCAGCAGCTTAGAAGACAGGGGTCTCGTGCAGTTCTTC.

The V call is TRBV2, the J call TRBJ1-1, with D uncertain. Trimming removed 7 bases at V and 0 bases at J, with 9 bases between. The V gene's germline CDR1 is SNHLY and CDR2 FYNNEI. The CDR3 has 13 residues. The CDR3 here is CASTERLNTEAFF. The DNA of the CDR3 is TGTGCCAGCACCGAGAGATTGAACACTGAAGCTTTCTTT. Full variable domain (rest looked up from reference TRBV2 and TRBJ1-1): EPEVTQTPSHQVTQMGQEVILRCVPISNHLYFYWYRQILGQKVEFLVSFYNNEISEKSEIFDDQFSVERPDGSNFTLKIRSTKLEDSAMYFCASTERLNTEAFFGQGTRLTVV.

The CDR3 loop is CASSPEGGPYNEQFF. The CDR3 DNA is TGTGCCAGCTCACCGGAGGGCGGGCCCTACAATGAGCAGTTCTTC. V and J are TRBV18 and TRBJ2-1; possibly TRBD2 for D (6 bases). Trimming stripped 3 bases from V and 2 bases from J, with 11 bases between. The CDR3 is made up of 15 amino acids. CDR1 and CDR2 from the germline V gene are KGHSH and LQKENI.

The V gene is TRBV5-5, the J gene TRBJ1-5; D is possibly TRBD1 (6 bases). The CDR3 sequence is 16 residues long. In germline, CDR1 is SGHKS, CDR2 YYEKEE (reference sequence). V lost 5 bases and J lost 6, with 21 bases in between. CDR3 nucleotide sequence: TGTGCCAGCAGGGTGGGGTCAGGGGTTGGCGGTCAGCCCCAGCATTTT. Its protein is CASRVGSGVGGQPQHF.

This chain joins TRBV5-1 and TRBJ2-1; 8 bases agree with TRBD2. With 4 bases clipped from V and 8 bases from J, the junction kept 14 bases outside the gene matches. CDR1 is SGHRS, CDR2 YFSETQ, per germline. CDR3 length: 16 residues. CDR3 region: CASSGKSGSSIDEQFF. CDR3 coding DNA: TGCGCCAGCAGCGGAAAAAGCGGGAGCTCAATAGATGAGCAGTTCTTC.

This clone is a singleton in its sample. This chain links TRBV5-4 with TRBJ1-2; TRBD1 is a possible D gene (5 bases). The CDR3 spans 17 residues. Germline loops: CDR1 SGHNT, CDR2 YYREEE (reference sequence). Trimming shortened V by 6 bases and J by 4 bases, and 25 bases separated the two germline ends. CDR3 in amino acids: CASNQADSAGFLYGYTF. The CDR3 DNA is TGTGCCAGCAACCAAGCCGACAGTGCAGGTTTCCTCTATGGCTACACCTTC.

The chain couples TRBV5-4 to TRBJ1-6; 8 bases match TRBD1. J lost 7 bases, V lost 6 bases, and 6 bases had no gene match. Germline lookup yields CDR1 SGHNT and CDR2 YYREEE (reference sequence). This CDR3 spans 14 amino acids. The CDR3 sequence is CASTRDRWNSPLHF. The DNA for the CDR3 is TGTGCCAGCACCAGGGACAGGTGGAATTCACCCCTCCACTTT.

This chain links TRBV9 with TRBJ2-7, with TRBD2 identical over 8 bases. Looked up from germline, CDR1 is SGDLS and CDR2 is YYNGEE. V was clipped by 0 bases and J by 3 bases; unmatched bases: 2. This CDR3 has 14 residues. CDR3 nucleotide sequence: TGTGCCAGCAGCGTAGTGGGGACTAGCTACGAGCAGTACTTC. Protein sequence: CASSVVGTSYEQYF.

This chain joins TRBV7-2 and TRBJ2-7; 13 bases line up with TRBD2. Germline assignment: CDR1 SGHTA and CDR2 FQGNSA. The CDR3 loop spans 16 amino acids. V shed 6 bases and J 2 bases; nucleotides not matched to a gene: 7. As DNA, the CDR3 is TGTGCCAGCAGAACACTAGCGGGAGGGGGGACCTACGAGCAGTACTTC. It codes for CASRTLAGGGTYEQYF.